This is a list of T cell receptor beta chains from one sample in a study of cytomegalovirus exposure and HLA in healthy donors. Measured with immunoSEQ multiplex PCR; TCRdb has only the in-frame clones, and not every one. The sample lists 190,000 or so clones; around 86% were seen once. Source material: PBMCs. The receptor set was obtained from a woman aged 50 to 65 in good health and CMV-seropositive. The CDR3 runs from the conserved cysteine through the conserved F or W. The order of the fields is J gene, clone size, D gene, V gene, CDR3 length, CDR3 DNA, CDR3 protein. A D gene is named only where the DNA matches it firmly. Size tells how often a clone was seen (once, few, many) or the class of an expanded clone, and some rows leave it out.

TRBJ2-5,.,TRBD2,TRBV9,14,TGTGCCAGCAGCAACAGAGCGGGGCAAGAGACCCAGTACTTC,CASSNRAGQETQYF
TRBJ2-3,few,.,TRBV6-5,14,TGTGCCAGCAGTTACGGGCATTCGGTGGAAACGCAGTATTTT,CASSYGHSVETQYF
TRBJ2-4,.,TRBD1,TRBV2,17,TGTGCCAGCAGGGGGACAGGAGCCTTACGAGCCAAAAACATTCAGTACTTC,CASRGTGALRAKNIQYF
TRBJ2-1,.,.,TRBV5-1,15,TGCGCCAGCAGCTCCGGGGGCCTAGGGGGCGATGAGCAGTTCTTC,CASSSGGLGGDEQFF
TRBJ1-3,.,.,TRBV19,16,TGTGCCAGTAGCCGGCCACAGGGTCCCTCTGGAAACACCATATATTTT,CASSRPQGPSGNTIYF
TRBJ2-1,.,.,TRBV7-8,14,TGTGCCAGCAGCTTACTACCCTTCGGCAATGAGCAGTTCTTC,CASSLLPFGNEQFF
TRBJ2-5,.,TRBD1,TRBV28,14,TGTGCCAGCAGTTCCGGGACAGGGTCTTATAATCAGTACTTC,CASSSGTGSYNQYF
TRBJ2-2,.,.,TRBV5-1,14,TGCGCCAGCAGCACCGACAGGAACACCGGGGAGCTGTTTTTT,CASSTDRNTGELFF
TRBJ2-2,.,TRBD1,TRBV28,14,TGTGCCAGCGCCGGGGACAGGGAGGCCGGGGAGCTGTTTTTT,CASAGDREAGELFF
TRBJ1-4,.,.,TRBV6-6,15,TGTGCCAGCAGTTATGGGATAGGACAAGAAGAAAAACTGTTTTTT,CASSYGIGQEEKLFF
TRBJ2-7,.,.,TRBV18,14,TGTGCCAGCTCAAATGCGGGGAGCTCCTACGAGCAGTACTTC,CASSNAGSSYEQYF
TRBJ2-7,.,TRBD1,TRBV9,15,TGTGCCAGCAGCGTAGCGACAGGGGCCGCCTACGAGCAGTACTTC,CASSVATGAAYEQYF
TRBJ2-3,.,.,TRBV9,19,TGTGCCAGCAGCTCCGGACAGGGGGTGTCGAGACTAGCGGAAGATACGCAGTATTTT,CASSSGQGVSRLAEDTQYF
TRBJ1-1,.,TRBD1,TRBV29-1,14,TGCAGCGTTGAAGCATTCCGGACAGGGCGGGGAGCTTTCTTT,CSVEAFRTGRGAFF
TRBJ2-7,.,.,TRBV29-1,12,TGCAGCGTTGGGCGGGACTCCTACGAGCAGTACTTC,CSVGRDSYEQYF
TRBJ2-6,.,.,TRBV5-8,16,TGTGCCAGCAGCTTGCTGTTGAGCTCTGGGGCCAACGGCCTGACTTTC,CASSLLLSSGANGLTF
TRBJ1-1,.,TRBD1,TRBV6-5,14,TGTGCCAGCAGCCGGGGACAGGGAAACACTGAAGCTTTCTTT,CASSRGQGNTEAFF
TRBJ2-1,.,TRBD2,TRBV4-1,17,TGCGCCAGCAGCTCGCACCCCGGGACTAGCGAGGCAAATGAGCAGTTCTTC,CASSSHPGTSEANEQFF
TRBJ2-1,.,TRBD1,TRBV5-1,15,TGCGCCAGCAGCTCACCCGGGACAGGTAACAATGAGCAGTTCTTC,CASSSPGTGNNEQFF
TRBJ2-5,.,TRBD1,TRBV5-1,14,TGCGCCAGCAGCTGGGGGACAGGGGGAGAGACCCAGTACTTC,CASSWGTGGETQYF
TRBJ1-1,.,.,TRBV19,11,TGTGCCGTTCGGGGGGTCACTGAAGCTTTCTTT,CAVRGVTEAFF
TRBJ1-2,.,.,TRBV6-5,15,TGTGCCAGCTCTTCCCCGTTGGGGAGACTCTATGGCTACACCTTC,CASSSPLGRLYGYTF
TRBJ1-2,.,.,TRBV2,15,TGTGCCAGCAGTAACCCCGGGGGGGGTAACTATGGCTACACCTTC,CASSNPGGGNYGYTF
TRBJ2-3,few,TRBD2,TRBV10-3,17,TGTGCCGCCCTTCCGGGACTAGCGGGGGCTAGCACAGATACGCAGTATTTT,CAALPGLAGASTDTQYF
TRBJ2-7,.,.,TRBV19,13,TGTGCCAGTAGTATTGGGTCCCGGGACGAGCAGTACTTC,CASSIGSRDEQYF
TRBJ2-7,.,.,TRBV7-2,15,TGTGCCAGCAGCTTAGCGGGACTCAAGACCTACGAGCAGTACTTC,CASSLAGLKTYEQYF
TRBJ2-3,.,TRBD2,TRBV29-1,14,TGCAGCGTCGCTAGCGGGAGGTTGACAGATACGCAGTATTTT,CSVASGRLTDTQYF
TRBJ2-7,.,.,TRBV9,18,TGTGCCAGCAGCCGCGGGAGAGGGGGGGGCGGAAGCTCCTACGAGCAGTACTTC,CASSRGRGGGGSSYEQYF
TRBJ1-1,.,TRBD1,TRBV15,16,TGTGCCACCAGCAGAACCCGGACAGGGGGGAACACTGAAGCTTTCTTT,CATSRTRTGGNTEAFF
TRBJ1-5,few,.,TRBV2,15,TGTGCCAGCAGTGAATCATTAATCGGGGGACAGCCCCAGCATTTT,CASSESLIGGQPQHF
TRBJ2-3,once,TRBD1,TRBV11-1,13,TGTGCCAGCAGCCGGACAGGGCCGGATACGCAGTATTTT,CASSRTGPDTQYF
TRBJ2-7,.,TRBD1,TRBV7-9,16,TGTGCCAGCAGCTTCGGGACAGGGGGCGCAGCCTACGAGCAGTACTTC,CASSFGTGGAAYEQYF
TRBJ2-5,.,.,TRBV15,13,TGTGCCACCAGCAGCAGGGTCCAAGAGACCCAGTACTTC,CATSSRVQETQYF
TRBJ2-3,once,.,TRBV27,15,TGTGCCAGCAGTTTGACAGTCCTCAGCACAGATACGCAGTATTTT,CASSLTVLSTDTQYF
TRBJ1-1,many,TRBD1,TRBV30,13,TGTGCCTGGAGTGGGAGAACAGGGGAGAGGGCTTTCTTT,CAWSGRTGERAFF
TRBJ2-1,.,TRBD1,TRBV2,16,TGTGCCAGCAGTGAAGATGGGTCAGGGGGAATGAATGAGCAGTTCTTC,CASSEDGSGGMNEQFF
TRBJ2-5,.,TRBD1,TRBV10-3,14,TGTGCCATCAGTGCATTACAGGGGGCTGAGACCCAGTACTTC,CAISALQGAETQYF
TRBJ1-6,.,.,TRBV28,14,TGTGCCAGCAGTTCAACAGGTAGAAATTCACCCCTCCACTTT,CASSSTGRNSPLHF
TRBJ2-5,.,TRBD1,TRBV14,15,TGTGCCAGCAGAAAGACAGGGTTTCATCACGGGACCCAGTACTTC,CASRKTGFHHGTQYF
TRBJ2-3,.,TRBD2,TRBV28,14,TGTGCCAGCAGTACTAGCGGGGGGCCGGATACGCAGTATTTT,CASSTSGGPDTQYF
TRBJ2-6,.,.,TRBV5-1,18,TGCGCCAGCAGCTTGGCTGCGGGCAGCTTCTCTGGGGCCAACGTCCTGACTTTC,CASSLAAGSFSGANVLTF
TRBJ1-4,once,TRBD1,TRBV15,12,TGTGCCACCAGACAGGGGAATGAAAAACTGTTTTTT,CATRQGNEKLFF